This entry describes one T cell receptor beta chain. No antigen is known for it. The input lacks base qualities; no much larger clone sits a single base away. The library came from the immunoSEQ multiplex PCR assay. For the multiplex PCR, a mixture combining 60 forward primers for TCR Vbeta segments and 13 reverse primers for TCR Jbeta segments was used. The CDR3 region of rearranged TCR beta genes was amplified from genomic DNA by a multiplex PCR assay. The Illumina HiSeq System was used to sequence the amplified TCR beta libraries as 87-base-pair reads. The authors processed their data as follows. A later analysis tallied tens of millions of unique TCR beta chains across the 650 to 750 repertoires, and approximately 12 million of those chains were shared by two or more donors. Raw reads were error-corrected and collapsed into unique sequences by a nearest-neighbor algorithm in which closely related sequences were merged to remove PCR and sequencing errors. To assign V, D and J gene segments, CDR3 sequences were aligned to IMGT reference sequences. For a sequence to be retained, a match of at least six nucleotides to both a V gene segment and a J gene segment was required. Rearrangements were classified as productive when the CDR3 lacked stop codons and remained in frame with V and J, and all other rearrangements were classified as non-productive. CDR3 was defined according to IMGT convention as the region running from the second conserved V-encoded cysteine to the conserved J-encoded phenylalanine. In an earlier analysis of roughly 580 of the donors, sequences lacking an unambiguous match to a single V gene segment were excluded. An earlier analysis of a few hundred of the donors classified V segments as functional when productive rearrangements were above 56.7% and as segregating when the standard deviation between donors was above 5%. A statistical classification framework was built for diagnosing cytomegalovirus status from the catalog of TCR beta chain sequences. In a later analysis, V and J genes were assigned by comparing TCR nucleotide sequences against IMGT/GENE-DB human TR gene sequences. In a later analysis, CDR3 sequences and most-parsimonious VDJ recombination scenarios were assigned using the TCRdist pipeline. In a later analysis, each TCR beta chain was defined by its CDR3 amino acid sequence together with its V-gene family, and reads lacking a unique V-gene family were excluded. As a way to deal with suspected cross-contamination and a sequencing artifact, a later analysis dropped more than 500 nucleotide sequences that were highly shared and had low generation probability. In a later analysis, a clonal expansion index for each public chain was calculated from normalized within-repertoire ranks of inferred template counts. A later analysis computed generation probabilities with a VDJ recombination model fitted to out-of-frame rearrangements, and checked the results against IGoR. In a later analysis, hypergeometric tests were used to score TCR-TCR, TCR-HLA and TCR-CMV co-occurrence, with a repertoire-size bias correction applied to TCR pairs. False discovery rates were estimated in a later analysis by permuting HLA or CMV assignments 20 times. In a later analysis, co-occurring TCRs were grouped using DBSCAN, and TCRdist sequence similarity was added for clustering within HLA-allele-positive subsets. Repertoires with fewer than 30,000 or more than 120,000 public chains were left out of co-occurrence clustering, as were five repertoires with anomalous nucleotide sharing. Imported from immuneACCESS, the table was reduced by TCRdb to in-frame sequences with V and J called. These copies leave out some clones; in studies compared against another copy, an unresolved V gene accounts for under half, and the cause of the remainder is not known. V and J calls and clone size come straight from that table; D and trimming were deduced from the DNA. The sample has over 120,000 clones on record, 77% of them singletons. Of the sample, around 3.7% falls within the top ten clones.

The germline V and J ends show losses of 4 bases and 1 base respectively, and no gene match explains 11 bases of the junction. From a lookup of the germline V gene, CDR1 and CDR2 are LGHNA and YNFKEQ. The CDR3 holds 19 amino acids from the cysteine to the phenylalanine. Only the CDR3 portion is preserved as DNA: 57 bases, with reading frame beginning at the first base. This record comes from a study of cytomegalovirus exposure and HLA in healthy donors (dated by TCRdb to between 2016 and 2019). For the wider study: In an earlier analysis of around 540 of the donors, 276 Gb of sequence data and some 100 million unique TCR beta sequences from roughly 180 million T cells were reported. Typing coverage varied by locus: roughly 629-640 donors for A, B, C, DRB1 and DQB1; roughly 500 for DQA1; some 610 for DPA1; roughly 450 for DPB1. An earlier analysis of about 600 of the donors used high-throughput TCR beta sequencing to judge whether each TCR beta V gene segment behaved as functional or pseudogenic. Across roughly 420 genotyped donors of the cohort, an average of roughly 250,000 unique TCR beta nucleotide sequences per donor were sequenced, and 15% to 20% of those sequences were non-productive. Several DR-DQ haplotypes were treated as single units for association and clustering because of strong linkage in the cohort. A later genetic analysis took genome-wide SNP genotypes for about 55% of the 666 donors and used that subset as a discovery cohort. All discovery cohort repertoires had been generated on a single sequencing platform. A later analysis re-examined previously published TCR beta repertoires from just over 650 donors and added high-resolution HLA genotyping to investigate patterns of TCR occurrence. Using immunosequencing, the study profiled T cell repertoires from fewer than 700 subjects and related those repertoires to cytomegalovirus serostatus. The genetic ancestry cluster associated with self-reported Caucasian donors included 81% of the roughly 400 genotyped donors. Along with the approximately 650-subject first cohort, a separate validation cohort of over a hundred different subjects was used. Class I and class II HLA loci were covered by the typing at four-digit resolution. Rather than drawing on any new phenotypic data, the later analysis identified candidate immune exposures from TCR beta sequences and the way those sequences occurred across donors. The study aimed to test whether cataloging public T cell receptors could reveal signatures of past pathogen exposure. An early release that covered about 600 HLA-typed donors contained about 300 gigabases of sequencing data and tens of millions of unique TCR sequences. The study combined high-throughput TCR immunosequencing, statistical association of individual TCRs with disease status, and machine learning to predict cytomegalovirus infection status. Donor age, sex, ethnicity and CMV serostatus were compiled together with the repertoire data. The investigation overall reported the following: The sequencing pipeline was judged likely to have produced a cluster of highly shared sequence variants as a technical artifact. In a later analysis, HLA-associated TCR beta chains were found to be more clonally expanded and to have lower generation probabilities than equally common non-associated chains. The only immune exposure information available for the cohort was CMV serostatus. Linkage disequilibrium might explain the correlated functional status among segregating V segments, but an unknown experimental factor could not be ruled out. According to a later analysis, TCR association rates differed among HLA loci, with DRB1 alleles showing the most associated TCRs and HLA-C alleles showing the fewest. An earlier analysis of 587 of the donors showed that most TCR beta V segments appeared in productive rearrangements either about 87% or about 30% of the time, which broadly matched IMGT annotations. It was suggested by the authors that the approach could potentially be generalized to other disease states and immunological phenotypes. Cytomegalovirus status was reported to be diagnosed by the classifier with high specificity and sensitivity in both the original and validation cohorts. According to a later analysis, most CMV-associated TCR beta chains appeared to be HLA-restricted, and the HLA associations seemed to be driven largely by CMV exposure. Roughly uniform sequencing depth across donors was assumed in presence/absence analyses, although this assumption may not hold. In the study, 164 TCR beta chains were listed as associated with cytomegalovirus. A further reported finding was that TCR beta sequences accurately predicted the HLA-A and HLA-B alleles for most subjects in the first cohort. Compared with the approximately 670-donor mean, donors in an Asian-associated ancestry cluster had fewer N-insertions in productive TCRs, according to a later genetic analysis. V-gene and J-gene trimming of TCR beta chains was associated with a missense DCLRE1C variant in a later genetic analysis, and the association was replicated in an independent cohort. Only TCR beta chains were sequenced in this cohort, and the absence of alpha or paired-chain data limited detectable features. In vitro tests confirmed that a few of the cytomegalovirus-associated TCR beta chains recognize cytomegalovirus antigens. Because HLA typing was missing for some donors at each locus, association tests included only the typed subset. Because counts were too low, seventeen rarely observed V segments, including chromosome 9 orphons, were left out of the earlier analysis of over 550 of the donors. When HLA alleles, especially DR and DQ, strongly co-occurred, TCR associations were difficult to assign to individual alleles. Across donors, most TCR sequences were observed very rarely, whereas some public TCRs were present in many individuals. Specific HLA alleles were associated with more than 15,000 TCR beta sequences at a false discovery rate of 0.05 in a later analysis. According to a later analysis, parvovirus B19, influenza, CMV and Epstein-Barr virus appeared linked to several top co-occurrence clusters. Some IMGT-functional V segments, including TRBV6-2 and TRBV6-3, could not be told apart with the 87-base-pair reads, so those segments were excluded.

The cohort comprised around 700 healthy bone marrow donors. At the time of sampling, all cohort members were nominally healthy, though unrecorded immune exposures were likely present. The donor tested CMV seronegative and was one of the 352 seronegative cohort members. Every donor gave a peripheral blood sample, and the peripheral blood mononuclear cells from that sample were used for TCR beta sequencing. The Qiagen DNeasy Blood Extraction Kit was used to extract genomic DNA from the blood cell samples. Here the chain combines TRBV4-2 and TRBJ2-2; 11 of the junction bases match TRBD2. The material sequenced was PBMCs. The sequence came from a male donor in good health and CMV-seronegative. CDR3 sequence: CASSPLGRLAGGNTGELFF. The DNA sequence reads TGTGCCAGCAGCCCTTTGGGGCGGCTAGCGGGAGGGAACACCGGGGAGCTGTTTTTT.